The entry below describes one T cell receptor (beta chain). Antigen: not known. The repertoire was sequenced with immunoSEQ multiplex PCR; TCRdb's copy has only in-frame clones and lacks some. This sample carries around 170,000 clones, approximately 90% of them seen once, and the ten largest clones take about 1.4%. The data are from a study of T cell responses to AZD1222 COVID-19 vaccine. The study, taken as a whole, reports: It was only a handful of AZD1222 recipients who were seropositive at baseline. When two AZD1222 doses had been given, Spike-specific TCR breadth and depth rose. The repertoires were collected only after the peak T cell response.

V lost 0 bases and J lost 5, with 13 bases in between. CDR1 and CDR2 from the germline V gene are MNHEY and SVGAGI. CDR3 length: 15 residues. The sequenced sample was peripheral blood, obtained on day 0 of AZD1222 vaccination. The chain links TRBV6-5 to TRBJ1-1; D not resolved. This TCR came from an adult in good health. In DNA form, the CDR3 reads TGTGCCAGCAGTTACTCGGGAGGCCGGGAGACTGAAGCTTTCTTT. Its translation is CASSYSGGRETEAFF.